The source of this TCR beta chain is a study of CD8 T cells in ankylosing spondylitis. This CDR3 is built from 17 residues. The V segment lost 5 bases and the J segment 4 bases; nucleotides outside the gene matches: 10. General study points: Ankylosing spondylitis blood appeared to carry a characteristic TCR beta motif of several highly homologous variants. Reports say disease-linked clones showed up significantly more in matched ankylosing spondylitis synovial fluid. Past studies reported some motif variants in reactive arthritis synovial fluid and blood. In peripheral blood, disease-linked CD8+ clones occurred at relatively low frequencies.

Only a few counts were recorded for this clonotype. Its target is not known. For TCR beta, libraries came from quantitative 5'-RACE with molecular barcodes. One entry per CDR3 protein, called by TCRdb with MiXCR from the 5' RACE reads. The sample includes roughly 700,000 distinct CDR3 sequences, 19% of them seen just once. The chain carries TRBV12-3 or TRBV12-4 and TRBJ2-2; 10 bases are shared with TRBD2. This clonotype was obtained from a male donor with ankylosing spondylitis. Source material: blood, either unsorted or a sorted T cell fraction (not recorded which). The CDR3 region is CASSQGTSAIGTGELFF. The CDR3 region has the DNA TGTGCCAGCAGTCAAGGGACTAGCGCAATAGGCACCGGGGAGCTGTTTTTT.